This T cell receptor beta chain was obtained from a study of OX40 agonist ivuxolimab in advanced cancers. Background on the study: Three patients responded partially, comprising one with hepatocellular carcinoma and two with cutaneous melanoma.

About this clone: Other DNA variants within this sample encode the same CDR3.

CDR1 KGHSH and CDR2 LQKENI come from the germline V gene. Trimming stripped 3 bases from V and 4 bases from J, with 7 bases between. CDR3 length: 13 residues. The data were produced by immunoSEQ multiplex PCR, yet TCRdb's version contains in-frame clones alone and is incomplete. Here the sample spans about 59,000 clones, under 90% being singletons. The source was CD4+ or CD8+ T cells sorted from blood, collected in a trial of the OX40 agonist ivuxolimab. The clonotype was recovered from an adult with an advanced solid tumor such as melanoma, head and neck, liver or kidney cancer. The chain combines TRBV18 with TRBJ1-5, with a tentative D call TRBD1 (5 bases). CDR3 nucleotide sequence: TGTGCCAGCTCACCGGACATTAATCAGCCCCAGCATTTT. Amino acids: CASSPDINQPQHF.